Given below is one TCR beta chain in context. V was trimmed by 2 bases and J by 11 bases, leaving 14 bases between them. This CDR3 is 13 amino acids long. Germline V gives CDR1 MDHEN, CDR2 SYDVKM. Only Caucasian adults living in Nashville, Tennessee made up the donor group. The data derive from a study of shared clonotypes between healthy human individuals. Whole-study context: CD8 memory received one plate per donor, CD8 naive two, CD4 memory three and CD4 naive three.

The assay was immunoSEQ multiplex PCR, and TCRdb's table has in-frame clones only and misses some. The sample carries 2 million to 2.5 million clones, approximately 93% recorded once. This clonotype originated in a young man in good health. Some clones in this sample may be carry-over from other donors' samples. The sequenced material came from naive CD4+ T cells from PBMCs. Subset reported: CD45RA+ positively selected. V gene TRBV28 combines with J gene TRBJ2-3; possibly TRBD2 for D (6 bases). The CDR3 DNA is TGTGCCAGCAGTTTAGGAGGGCCCGATGGGCAGTATTTT. Its protein product is CASSLGGPDGQYF.